This T cell receptor (beta chain) was identified during a study of beta chain features in type 1 diabetes. Donors underwent one heparinised blood draw, about 110 mL on average. What was sequenced were expressed TCRB transcripts, since all of the isolated RNA had been reverse transcribed. Method: immunoSEQ multiplex PCR; TCRdb's copy keeps in-frame clones and lacks some. The sample has 810,000 or so clones; about a sixth are singletons. Study-wide results and caveats: Diminished insertions and augmented deletions at VDJ junctions characterized type 1 diabetes patients. Across patients, naive, central memory and Treg TCRB repertoires exhibited apparently greater similarity than was observed across healthy donors. Although PCR might favor shorter templates, it would do so equally in patients and controls.

V dropped 5 bases and J dropped 2; count of bases not matched to a gene: 7. The germline gives CDR1 MDHEN, CDR2 SYDVKM. This CDR3 is 15 amino acids long. This clone has a handful of counts. Its antigen is undetermined. The sequence was collected from a woman between 18 and 29 years old in good health. Sequencing was carried out using naive CD4+ T cells from blood. The gene calls are TRBV28 and TRBJ2-3; 7 nucleotides agree with TRBD2. CDR3 sequence: CASSGAGRNTDTQYF. Here the CDR3 DNA reads TGTGCCAGCAGTGGAGCGGGACGTAACACAGATACGCAGTATTTT.